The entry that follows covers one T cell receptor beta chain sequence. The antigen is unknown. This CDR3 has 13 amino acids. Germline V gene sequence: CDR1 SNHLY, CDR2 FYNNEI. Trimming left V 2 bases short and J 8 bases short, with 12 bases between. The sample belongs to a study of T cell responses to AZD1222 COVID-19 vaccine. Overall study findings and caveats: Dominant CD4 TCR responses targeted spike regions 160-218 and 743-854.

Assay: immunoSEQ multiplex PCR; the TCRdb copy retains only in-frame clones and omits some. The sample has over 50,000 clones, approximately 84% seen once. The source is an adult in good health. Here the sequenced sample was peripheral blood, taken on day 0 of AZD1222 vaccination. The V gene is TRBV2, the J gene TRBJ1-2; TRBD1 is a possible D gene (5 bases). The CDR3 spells CASSERAPGGYTF. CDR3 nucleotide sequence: TGTGCCAGCAGTGAAAGGGCCCCAGGGGGCTACACCTTC.